This TCR beta chain is drawn from a study of PD-1 blockade in classical Hodgkin lymphoma (TCRdb year 2020). General notes on the study: The study used TCR beta sequencing and CyTOF to define a peripheral blood immune signature of response to PD-1 blockade in classical Hodgkin lymphoma. Results and caveats for the whole study, not just this receptor: Only a single clinical trial cohort was studied, and what caused the repertoire differences, possibly disease activity or prior therapy, remained undefined. Newly diagnosed patients were reported to have lower baseline TCR diversity than healthy donors, and relapsed/refractory patients were reported to have lower baseline TCR diversity still.

V was cut back by 5 bases and J by 5 bases, leaving a gap of 15 bases between them. CDR1 and CDR2 (SGHVS, FNYEAQ) derive from the germline V gene. The CDR3 has 15 amino acids, counting the end cysteine and phenylalanine. The kept DNA is CDR3 alone, 45 bases in frame from the first base. Genomic DNA was isolated using the Qiagen DNeasy kit from unsorted PBMCs as well as from negatively selected CD4+ and CD8+ fractions. Amplification of TCR beta CDR3 regions was done by immunoSEQ multiplex PCR with primers that anneal to V and J segments. A synthetic immune receptor repertoire was used to minimize amplification bias, and remaining bias was computationally removed after sequencing. Per the authors' processing: Repertoire diversity was quantified as the Shannon entropy index using custom Python scripts. Unsorted, CD4+ and CD8+ repertoires were analyzed separately, except in combined analyses where CD4+ and CD8+ sequences were merged in silico. The table comes from immuneACCESS by way of TCRdb, which keeps in-frame sequences with V and J called. Part of the clones is missing from these tables; in studies checked, under half for an unresolved V gene and the rest for unknown reasons. The DNA gave D and trimming, while V, J and clone size come from that table. The sample yields 15,000 to 20,000 clones; approximately 90% were counted once. The leading ten clones occupy 6.9% of the sample.

Comment on this clone: What antigen it recognizes has not been identified. No much larger clone is present one base from it, and per-base qualities are unavailable.

In the paper's terms, the time point label means: newly diagnosed, previously untreated cHL patient sample. As a comparison group for the relapsed/refractory trial patients, PBMCs from patients with newly diagnosed, previously untreated classical Hodgkin lymphoma were sequenced. Peripheral blood was collected in 8 mL Vacutainer Cell Preparation Tubes, from which PBMCs were isolated by centrifugation and then cryopreserved. Specimen: peripheral blood mononuclear cells (PBMCs). The chain is encoded by TRBV7-6 joined to TRBJ2-2; possibly the D gene is TRBD1, per 6 matching bases. The sequence was obtained from a human donor with classical Hodgkin lymphoma. The nucleotide sequence reads as follows: TGTGCCAGCAGCCGATTACAGGGTAGAACCGGGGAGCTGTTTTTT. It codes for CASSRLQGRTGELFF.